The entry below gives a single TCR beta chain sequence along with its context. This sample is part of a study of blood T cell repertoires in COVID-19. Study-wide background: Nucleic acid was either cDNA or gDNA, and it came from T cells, B-cell-depleted T cells, or PBMCs.

Generated by immunoSEQ multiplex PCR, the TCRdb table keeps only in-frame clones and is missing some. The table has 75,000 to 100,000 clones, 81% seen once. Germline CDR1 reads MNHNY; CDR2 reads SVGAGI (reference sequence). V was shortened by 1 base and J by 3 bases, with 11 bases between the two germline ends. The CDR3 extends over 15 amino acids. Source material: peripheral blood. The chain uses TRBV6-6 and TRBJ2-3, with D possibly TRBD2 on 6 matching bases. The clonotype comes from a man in his sixties with acute or convalescent COVID-19. This chain's CDR3 is CASSYLSGATDTQYF. CDR3 nucleotides: TGTGCCAGCAGTTACTTATCGGGAGCGACAGATACGCAGTATTTT.